The next 8 T cell receptor beta chains were all read from a single sample in a study of post-analysis software for immune sequencing data. Study-wide results and caveats: Patients carried four or five TRBV segments more frequently than controls did, and TRBV5-6, TRBV5-1 and TRBV20-1 were among them.

Libraries were made from TCR beta cDNA, and they carried unique molecular identifiers. TCRdb used MiXCR to reprocess the PCR reads, holding one entry per CDR3 protein. Seen here are 500,000 to 600,000 distinct CDR3 sequences, around 44% observed once, and the top ten hold roughly 1.8%. No antigen is known for these receptors. The sequenced sample consisted of blood. Source of these receptors: a girl aged 5-17 years with multiple sclerosis.

The V gene is TRBV29-1, the J gene TRBJ2-2; no clear D. The germline V and J ends were trimmed by 7 bases and 5 bases, with 11 bases remaining between them. From germline, CDR1 is SQVTM and CDR2 ANQGSEA. This CDR3 comprises 12 residues. The CDR3 DNA sequence: TGCAGCGCCCCTGTCGGGACCGGGGAGCTGTTTTTT. Encoded protein: CSAPVGTGELFF.

V usage is TRBV12-3 or TRBV12-4 and J usage is TRBJ1-1; tentatively, D is TRBD1 (5 bases). V gave up 1 base and J gave up 4 bases, with 13 bases separating them. This CDR3 region has 15 residues. The CDR3 here is CASSLDSGWSTEAFF. The CDR3 DNA follows: TGTGCCAGCAGTTTAGATTCAGGGTGGAGCACTGAAGCTTTCTTT.

This clonotype was recorded a few times. The gene calls are TRBV5-1 and TRBJ1-2; the D gene is possibly TRBD1 (6 bases). Trimming took 3 bases from V and 2 from J, leaving 14 bases between them. The CDR3 length is 15 residues. Germline V gene data show CDR1 as SGHRS and CDR2 as YFSETQ. The DNA of the CDR3 is TGCGCCAGCAGCTGGTCGGGGGGCAAGAACTATGGCTACACCTTC. Protein sequence: CASSWSGGKNYGYTF. The variable domain in full, with the rest retrieved from reference TRBV5-1 and TRBJ1-2, is KAGVTQTPRYLIKTRGQQVTLSCSPISGHRSVSWYQQTPGQGLQFLFEYFSETQRNKGNFPGRFSGRQFSNSRSEMNVSTLELGDSALYLCASSWSGGKNYGYTFGSGTRLTVV.

The chain has TRBV30 and TRBJ2-3; the D gene is possibly TRBD1 (6 bases). This CDR3 has 13 residues. Trimming left V 3 bases short and J 4 bases short, with 11 bases between. The germline CDR1 and CDR2 sequences are GTSNPN and SVGIG (reference sequence). CDR3 sequence (DNA): TGTGCCTGGAGCGGGACAAACCCAGATACGCAGTATTTT. Translating gives CAWSGTNPDTQYF.

J is TRBJ1-1 and V is TRBV6-6; perhaps TRBD1 as D (6 bases). This CDR3 contains 15 residues. Trimming took off 6 bases at V and 1 base at J, with 15 bases between the two ends. Looked up from germline, CDR1 is MNHNY and CDR2 is SVGAGI (reference sequence). The CDR3 loop is CASRTDRIPNTEAFF. The CDR3, as DNA: TGTGCCAGCAGGACTGACAGGATACCGAACACTGAAGCTTTCTTT.

The chain joins TRBV6-5 to TRBJ2-1; tentative D call: TRBD1 (5 bases). CDR3 length: 14 residues. V lost 6 bases, J lost 7 bases, and 16 bases lay in between. CDR1 is MNHEY and CDR2 is SVGAGI in the germline V gene. Here the CDR3 reads CASRLRGYLNEQFF. For the CDR3, the DNA is TGTGCCAGCAGATTAAGGGGCTACCTGAATGAGCAGTTCTTC.

This clonotype was seen only once. One end of the junction fails to match germline, which may point to a read error. V and J are TRBV5-1 and TRBJ2-4; D is undetermined. The J call may be mistaken, given a closer DNA end match to TRBJ2-7. There are 14 residues in the CDR3. CDR1 SGHRS and CDR2 YFSETQ come from the germline V gene. The CDR3 reads CASSLVSRSCEQYF. The DNA for the CDR3 is TGCGCCAGCAGCTTGGTCAGCCGATCCTGCGAGCAGTACTTC.

J is TRBJ1-2 and V is TRBV29-1; 10 nucleotides align to TRBD1. V trimming: 5 bases; J trimming: 8 bases; junction bases outside the gene matches: 14. Germline V gene data show CDR1 as SQVTM and CDR2 as ANQGSEA. The CDR3 consists of 15 residues. Written as DNA, the CDR3 is TGCAGCGTTTTCCGCTCGGGACAGGGGATATACGGCTACACCTTC. This gives the protein CSVFRSGQGIYGYTF.